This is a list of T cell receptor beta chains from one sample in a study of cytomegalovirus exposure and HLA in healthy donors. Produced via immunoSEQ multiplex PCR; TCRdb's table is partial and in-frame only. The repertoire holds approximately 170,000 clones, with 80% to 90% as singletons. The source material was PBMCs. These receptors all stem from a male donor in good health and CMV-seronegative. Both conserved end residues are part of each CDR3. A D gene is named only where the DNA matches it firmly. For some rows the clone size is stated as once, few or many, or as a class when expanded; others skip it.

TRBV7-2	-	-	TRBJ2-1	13	CASSPQALNEQFF	TGTGCCAGCAGCCCACAGGCCCTGAATGAGCAGTTCTTC
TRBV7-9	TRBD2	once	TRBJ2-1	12	CASSLELAGALF	TGTGCCAGCAGCTTAGAACTAGCGGGAGCCCTCTTC
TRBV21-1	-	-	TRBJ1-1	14	CASSKAGRHTEAFF	TGTGCCAGCAGCAAAGCGGGCAGACACACTGAAGCTTTCTTT
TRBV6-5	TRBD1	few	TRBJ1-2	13	CASSNRGGRGYTF	TGTGCCAGCAGCAACAGGGGGGGGAGGGGCTACACCTTC
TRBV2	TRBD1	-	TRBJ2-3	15	CASRWVTGGADTQYF	TGTGCCAGCAGATGGGTTACAGGGGGCGCCGATACGCAGTATTTT
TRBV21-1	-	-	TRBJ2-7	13	CASRSLTGGEQYF	TGTGCCAGCAGGAGCCTAACAGGGGGTGAGCAGTACTTC
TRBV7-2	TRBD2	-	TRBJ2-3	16	CASRSGLAGGTDTQYF	TGTGCCAGCAGGTCGGGACTAGCGGGGGGCACAGATACGCAGTATTTT
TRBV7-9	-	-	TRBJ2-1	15	CASSLQGSSYNEQFF	TGTGCCAGCAGCTTACAGGGAAGCTCCTACAATGAGCAGTTCTTC
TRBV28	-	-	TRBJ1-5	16	CASSLARAGVRQPQHF	TGTGCCAGCAGTTTAGCCCGCGCAGGGGTTAGGCAGCCCCAGCATTTT
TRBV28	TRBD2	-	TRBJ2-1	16	CASSTYFAGGLNEQFF	TGTGCCAGCAGTACCTATTTCGCGGGGGGGCTCAATGAGCAGTTCTTC
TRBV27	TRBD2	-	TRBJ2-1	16	CASSLIAGGAYNEQFF	TGTGCCAGCAGTTTAATAGCGGGAGGGGCCTACAATGAGCAGTTCTTC
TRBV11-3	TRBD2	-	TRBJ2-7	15	CASSLGLAGVYEQYF	TGTGCCAGCAGCCTAGGACTAGCGGGAGTGTACGAGCAGTACTTC
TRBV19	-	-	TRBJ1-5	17	CASTDWPAGATNQPQHF	TGTGCCAGTACCGATTGGCCGGCAGGGGCTACGAATCAGCCCCAGCATTTT
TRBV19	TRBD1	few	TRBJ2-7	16	CASSPSFGTGPREQYF	TGTGCCAGTAGTCCCTCATTCGGGACAGGCCCTAGGGAGCAGTACTTC
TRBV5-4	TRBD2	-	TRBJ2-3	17	CASSTGVAGGHTDTQYF	TGTGCCAGCAGCACGGGAGTAGCGGGGGGACACACAGATACGCAGTATTTT
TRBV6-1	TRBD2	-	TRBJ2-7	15	CASSAGTSGYYEQYF	TGTGCCAGCAGCGCCGGGACTAGCGGTTACTACGAGCAGTACTTC
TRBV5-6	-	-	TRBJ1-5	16	CASSVTGSISNQPQHF	TGTGCCAGCAGCGTTACAGGGAGTATCAGCAATCAGCCCCAGCATTTT
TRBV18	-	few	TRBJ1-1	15	CASSPRWEASAEAFF	TGTGCCAGCTCACCACGCTGGGAGGCGAGTGCTGAAGCTTTCTTT
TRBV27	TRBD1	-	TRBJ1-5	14	CASSLQGAGQPQHF	TGTGCCAGCAGCCTACAGGGGGCTGGTCAGCCCCAGCATTTT
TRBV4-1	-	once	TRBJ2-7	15	CASSQVDRGSYEQYF	TGCGCCAGCAGCCAAGTAGACAGAGGTAGTTACGAGCAGTACTTC
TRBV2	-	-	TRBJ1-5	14	CASSDLTGNQPQHF	TGTGCCAGCAGTGACCTAACAGGGAATCAGCCCCAGCATTTT
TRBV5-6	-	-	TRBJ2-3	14	CASSLAGSTDTQYF	TGTGCCAGCAGCTTGGCAGGGAGCACAGATACGCAGTATTTT
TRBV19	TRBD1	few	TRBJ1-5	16	CASSIGPGGFNQPQHF	TGTGCCAGTAGTATAGGGCCAGGGGGATTTAATCAGCCCCAGCATTTT
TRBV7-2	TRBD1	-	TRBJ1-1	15	CASSSSPGQGFEAFF	TGTGCCAGCAGCTCATCTCCGGGACAGGGGTTTGAAGCTTTCTTT
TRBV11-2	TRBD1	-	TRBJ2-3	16	CASSLVGQGGADTQYF	TGTGCCAGCAGCTTGGTGGGACAGGGTGGGGCAGATACGCAGTATTTT
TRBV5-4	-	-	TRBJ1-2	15	CASSLLSSRGYGYTF	TGTGCCAGCAGCTTGCTTTCCTCGCGGGGATATGGCTACACCTTC
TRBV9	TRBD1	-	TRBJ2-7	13	CASSVSGGSEQYF	TGTGCCAGCAGCGTATCAGGGGGTAGCGAGCAGTACTTC
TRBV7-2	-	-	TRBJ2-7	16	CASSHHRYRGSYEQYF	TGTGCCAGCAGCCATCACAGGTATCGGGGGTCCTACGAGCAGTACTTC
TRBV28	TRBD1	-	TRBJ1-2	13	CASSQGTGLGYTF	TGTGCCAGCAGCCAGGGGACAGGGTTAGGCTACACCTTC
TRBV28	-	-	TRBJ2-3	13	CASSFPGQHTQYF	TGTGCCAGCAGTTTTCCGGGACAACATACGCAGTATTTT
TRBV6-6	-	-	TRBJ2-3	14	CASSYDGHTDTQYF	TGTGCCAGCAGTTACGACGGACACACAGATACGCAGTATTTT
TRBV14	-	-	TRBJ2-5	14	CASSPQRRQETQYF	TGTGCCAGCAGCCCCCAAAGGAGGCAAGAGACCCAGTACTTC
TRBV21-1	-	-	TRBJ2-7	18	CASSRAPHPTGYSYEQYF	TGTGCCAGCAGCAGGGCCCCACATCCGACAGGGTACTCCTACGAGCAGTACTTC
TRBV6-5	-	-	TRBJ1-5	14	CASSSLGSNQPQHF	TGTGCCAGCAGTTCGCTAGGTAGCAATCAGCCCCAGCATTTT
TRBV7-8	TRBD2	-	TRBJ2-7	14	CASSLSGGNYEQYF	TGTGCCAGCAGCTTGAGCGGGGGTAACTACGAGCAGTACTTC
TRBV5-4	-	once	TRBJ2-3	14	CASSLGLYTDTQYF	TGTGCCAGCAGCTTGGGACTTTACACAGATACGCAGTATTTT
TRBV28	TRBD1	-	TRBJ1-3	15	CASSLHRGTGNTIYF	TGTGCCAGCAGTTTACACAGGGGGACTGGAAACACCATATATTTT
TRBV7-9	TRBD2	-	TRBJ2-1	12	CASGAGGNEQFF	TGTGCCAGCGGGGCGGGAGGTAATGAGCAGTTCTTC
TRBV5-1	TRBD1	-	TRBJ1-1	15	CASSLTGGGGTEAFF	TGCGCCAGCAGCTTGACAGGGGGCGGAGGCACTGAAGCTTTCTTT
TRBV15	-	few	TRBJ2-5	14	CATSREGVGGTQYF	TGTGCCACAAGCAGAGAGGGGGTCGGGGGGACCCAGTACTTC
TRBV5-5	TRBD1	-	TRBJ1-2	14	CASRPTGGNYGYTF	TGTGCCAGCAGACCTACAGGGGGCAACTATGGCTACACCTTC
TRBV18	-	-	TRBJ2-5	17	CASSLSETQGNQETQYF	TGTGCCAGCTCACTTTCAGAAACACAGGGAAATCAAGAGACCCAGTACTTC
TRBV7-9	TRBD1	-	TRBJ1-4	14	CASSWDRGNEKLFF	TGTGCCAGCAGCTGGGACAGGGGGAATGAAAAACTGTTTTTT
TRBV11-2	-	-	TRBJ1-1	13	CAIRGGIVTEAFF	TGTGCCATCAGGGGAGGGATAGTCACTGAAGCTTTCTTT
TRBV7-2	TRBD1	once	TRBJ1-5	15	CASSLEGQTNQPQHF	TGTGCCAGCAGCTTAGAGGGACAGACTAATCAGCCCCAGCATTTT
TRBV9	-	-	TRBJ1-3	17	CASSVAPNEVGGNTIYF	TGTGCCAGCAGCGTAGCCCCGAACGAGGTTGGTGGAAACACCATATATTTT
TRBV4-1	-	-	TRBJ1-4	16	CASSQQQGEGSEKLFF	TGCGCCAGCAGCCAACAACAGGGAGAGGGGAGTGAAAAACTGTTTTTT
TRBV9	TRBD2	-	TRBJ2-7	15	CASSAPSGGAGEQYF	TGTGCCAGCAGCGCCCCTAGCGGGGGGGCCGGCGAGCAGTACTTC
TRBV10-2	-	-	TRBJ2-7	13	CASSDGSSYEQYF	TGCGCCAGCAGTGACGGGTCCTCCTACGAGCAGTACTTC
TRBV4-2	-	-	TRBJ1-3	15	CASSQQQGKGNTIYF	TGTGCCAGCAGCCAGCAACAGGGAAAAGGAAACACCATATATTTT